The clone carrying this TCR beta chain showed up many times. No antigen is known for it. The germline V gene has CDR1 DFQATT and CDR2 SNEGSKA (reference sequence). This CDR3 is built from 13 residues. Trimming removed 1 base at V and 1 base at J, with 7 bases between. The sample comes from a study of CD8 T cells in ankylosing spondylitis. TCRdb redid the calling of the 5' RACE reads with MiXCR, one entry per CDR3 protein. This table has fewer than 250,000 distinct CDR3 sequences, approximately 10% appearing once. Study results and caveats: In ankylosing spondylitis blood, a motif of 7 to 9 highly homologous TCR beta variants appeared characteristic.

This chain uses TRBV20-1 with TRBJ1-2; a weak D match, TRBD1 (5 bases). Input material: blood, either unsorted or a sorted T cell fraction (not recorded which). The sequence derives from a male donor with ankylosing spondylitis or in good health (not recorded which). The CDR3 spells CSARVGDNYGYTF. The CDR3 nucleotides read TGCAGTGCTAGAGTAGGGGATAACTATGGCTACACCTTC.